The 7 T cell receptor beta chains presented below share a single source sample, sequenced in a study of cytomegalovirus exposure and HLA in healthy donors. The study ran its PCR with 60 Vbeta and 13 Jbeta primers. Sequenced by immunoSEQ multiplex PCR; TCRdb stores in-frame clones only, minus some. The sample has some 140,000 clones, 80% seen once; the top ten hold 4.5% to 7%. Sequencing was done on a sample of PBMCs. These receptors were taken from a woman between 35 and 50 years old in good health and CMV-seropositive.

The rearrangement uses TRBV5-1 and TRBJ2-1, with D possibly being TRBD2 (5 bases). Germline V gene lookup returns CDR1 SGHRS and CDR2 YFSETQ. V was clipped by 4 bases and J by 3 bases, with 14 bases between them. The CDR3 contains 15 residues. The CDR3 region is CASSIRAVNYNEQFF. The CDR3 DNA reads as TGCGCCAGCAGCATACGAGCGGTAAACTACAATGAGCAGTTCTTC.

The chain carries TRBV27 and TRBJ2-7; 9 nucleotides line up with TRBD1. The CDR3 runs to 15 residues. V lost 5 bases and J lost 5; bases outside the gene matches: 10. The germline gives CDR1 MNHEY, CDR2 SMNVEV (reference sequence). Here the CDR3 reads CASSLWGTGRNEQYF. CDR3 DNA sequence: TGTGCCAGCAGTCTGTGGGGGACAGGGAGAAACGAGCAGTACTTC.

The chain combines TRBV5-1 with TRBJ2-1, with D perhaps matching TRBD2 (5 bases). The V gene lost 8 bases and the J gene lost 6 bases, with 21 bases spanning the gap. The germline V gene encodes CDR1 SGHRS and CDR2 YFSETQ. The CDR3 loop spans 15 amino acids. Here the CDR3 DNA reads TGCGCCAGTAGCGCCCACTCCGCCTCACTCAATGAGCAGTTCTTC. Translated, it gives CASSAHSASLNEQFF. Full variable domain (remainder filled in from reference TRBV5-1 and TRBJ2-1): KAGVTQTPRYLIKTRGQQVTLSCSPISGHRSVSWYQQTPGQGLQFLFEYFSETQRNKGNFPGRFSGRQFSNSRSEMNVSTLELGDSALYLCASSAHSASLNEQFFGPGTRLTVL.

There are a few counts of this clone. This chain links TRBV27 with TRBJ1-2; 8 bases align to TRBD1. V was clipped by 8 bases and J by 4 bases; unmatched bases: 9. The CDR3 is 14 residues long. Per the germline V gene, CDR1 is MNHEY and CDR2 is SMNVEV (reference sequence). The CDR3 DNA reads as TGTGCCAGCCGCCCCAGCGACAGGGGCTATGGCTACACCTTC. Residues: CASRPSDRGYGYTF.

The chain couples TRBV28 to TRBJ2-6; TRBD1 is a possible D gene (6 bases). Trimming shortened V by 7 bases and J by 0 bases, and 16 bases separated the two germline ends. The CDR3 runs 17 residues. CDR1 MDHEN and CDR2 SYDVKM come from the germline V gene. The DNA for the CDR3 is TGTGCCAGCACCTTACAGGGAACAAGCTCTGGGGCCAACGTCCTGACTTTC. This gives the protein CASTLQGTSSGANVLTF. Full variable domain (outside the CDR3, taken from reference TRBV28 and TRBJ2-6): DVKVTQSSRYLVKRTGEKVFLECVQDMDHENMFWYRQDPGLGLRLIYFSYDVKMKEKGDIPEGYSVSREKKERFSLILESASTNQTSMYLCASTLQGTSSGANVLTFGAGSRLTVL.

The chain has TRBV5-1 and TRBJ1-1, with 7 bases that match TRBD1. V lost 4 bases, J lost 1 base, and 4 bases stayed unmatched. CDR1 SGHRS and CDR2 YFSETQ come from the germline V gene. The CDR3 runs to 14 residues. The CDR3 sequence is CASSGTAGNTEAFF. The DNA for the CDR3 is TGCGCCAGCAGCGGGACAGCCGGGAACACTGAAGCTTTCTTT.

This clone appeared once. The chain has TRBV7-8 and TRBJ2-2; 11 bases are shared with TRBD1. The CDR3 sequence is 16 residues long. CDR1 and CDR2 (germline): SGHVS, FQNEAQ. The V gene end was trimmed by 5 bases and the J gene end by 5 bases; junction bases not matched to a gene: 7. The CDR3 DNA reads as TGTGCCAGCAGCACTAGGGACAGGGGGGGAACCGGGGAGCTGTTTTTT. Amino acids: CASSTRDRGGTGELFF.